This T cell receptor beta chain emerged from a study of blood T cells in healthy people across ages. Then a second PCR, running roughly 7 to 12 cycles, was carried out with a sample-barcoded 5' primer and a J-beta primer mix. One entry per CDR3 protein, called by TCRdb with MiXCR from the 5' RACE reads. The sample has some 760,000 distinct CDR3 sequences; roughly 25% are singletons. This sample was shared with a second study, whose subject was T cells of mothers and their children.

This receptor was obtained from a boy aged 5-17 years in good health. Sequenced sample: blood.

DNA of the CDR3: TGTGCCAGCAGCGCGGGGCGGGAGGGCCAGGAGACCCAGTACTTC. Its protein is CASSAGREGQETQYF. J is TRBJ2-5 and V is TRBV6-5; 9 bases map to TRBD2. The ends lost 6 bases at V and 5 bases at J; junction bases unmatched: 10. Germline V gene lookup returns CDR1 MNHEY and CDR2 SVGAGI. The CDR3 loop spans 15 amino acids.